This T cell receptor (beta chain) was recorded in a study of Graves' ophthalmopathy and Graves' hyperthyroidism. Amplification from RNA transcripts yielded the TCR beta CDR3 regions. In the first round, RT-PCR was carried out with HTBI primers, and a multiplex PCR formed the second round. TCRdb re-derived calls from the multiplex PCR reads in MiXCR, one entry per CDR3 protein. Among about 370,000 distinct CDR3 sequences listed, about 18% were seen once. The sample holds many counts of this clonotype. The receptor comes from a woman between 18 and 30 years old with Graves' ophthalmopathy. Sequencing was done on a sample of peripheral blood.

The CDR3 spells CASSLGTGASGYTF. As DNA, the CDR3 is TGTGCCAGCAGTTTAGGAACAGGGGCCAGCGGCTACACCTTC. The J gene is TRBJ1-2, the V gene TRBV12-3 or TRBV12-4; 7 bases align to TRBD1. This CDR3 contains 14 residues. After removal of 1 base from V and 8 bases from J, the junction contained 7 bases not matched to a gene.